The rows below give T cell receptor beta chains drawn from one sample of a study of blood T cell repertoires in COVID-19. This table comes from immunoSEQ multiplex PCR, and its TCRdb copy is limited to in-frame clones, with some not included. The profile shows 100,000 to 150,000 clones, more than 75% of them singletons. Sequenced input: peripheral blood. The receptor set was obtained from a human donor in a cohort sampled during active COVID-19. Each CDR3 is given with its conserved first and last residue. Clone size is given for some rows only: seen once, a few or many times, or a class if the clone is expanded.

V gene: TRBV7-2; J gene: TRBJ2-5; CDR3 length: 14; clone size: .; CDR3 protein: CASSLGRGQETQYF
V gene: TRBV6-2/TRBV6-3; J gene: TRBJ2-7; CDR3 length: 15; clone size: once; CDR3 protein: CASSFAPTGYGEQYF
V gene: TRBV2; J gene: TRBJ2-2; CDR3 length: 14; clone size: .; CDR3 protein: CASSEQGYTGELFF
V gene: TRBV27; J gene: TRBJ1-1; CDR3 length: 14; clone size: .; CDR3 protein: CASTPGHTNTEAFF
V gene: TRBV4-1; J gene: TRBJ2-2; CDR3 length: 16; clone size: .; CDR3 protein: CASSPGLAGRTGELFF
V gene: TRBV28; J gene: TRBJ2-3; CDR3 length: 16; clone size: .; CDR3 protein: CASRGWASGSTDTQYF
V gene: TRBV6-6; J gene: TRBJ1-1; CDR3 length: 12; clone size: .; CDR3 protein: CASSRSTTEAFF
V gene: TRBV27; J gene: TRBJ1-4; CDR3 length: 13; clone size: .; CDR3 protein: CASGGGTNEKLFF
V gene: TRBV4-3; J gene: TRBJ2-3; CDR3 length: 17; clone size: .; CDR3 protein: CASSQEGSGRAVVTQYF
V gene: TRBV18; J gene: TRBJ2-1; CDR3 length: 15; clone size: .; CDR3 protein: CASSPSGSGYNEQFF
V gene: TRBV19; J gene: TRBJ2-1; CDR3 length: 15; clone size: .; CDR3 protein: CASSGTSGPSNEQFF
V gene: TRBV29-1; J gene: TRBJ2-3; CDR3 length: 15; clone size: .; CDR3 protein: CSVEVTGTGGNTQYF
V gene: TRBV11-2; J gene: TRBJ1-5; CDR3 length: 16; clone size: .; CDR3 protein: CASSLYPTREGQPQHF
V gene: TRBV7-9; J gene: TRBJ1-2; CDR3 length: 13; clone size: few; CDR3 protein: CASSSRNGYGYTF
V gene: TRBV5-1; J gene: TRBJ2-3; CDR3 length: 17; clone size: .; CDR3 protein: CASSSRMVAGVTDTQYF
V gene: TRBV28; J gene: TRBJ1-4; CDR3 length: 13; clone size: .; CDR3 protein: CASGAGVNEKLFF
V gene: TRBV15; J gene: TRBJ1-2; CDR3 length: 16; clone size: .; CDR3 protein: CATSRDPNRERYGYTF
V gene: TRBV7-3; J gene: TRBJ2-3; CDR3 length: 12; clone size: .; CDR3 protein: CASSPNTDTQYF
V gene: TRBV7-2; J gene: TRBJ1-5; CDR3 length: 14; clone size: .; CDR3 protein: CASSLTSSNQPQHF
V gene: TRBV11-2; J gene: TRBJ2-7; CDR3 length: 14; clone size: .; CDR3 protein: CASSLVAGADEQYF
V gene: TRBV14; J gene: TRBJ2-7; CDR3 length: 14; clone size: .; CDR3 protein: CASSRRTGLYEQYF
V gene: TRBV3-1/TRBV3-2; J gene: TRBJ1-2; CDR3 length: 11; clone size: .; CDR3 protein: CASSQGLGYTF
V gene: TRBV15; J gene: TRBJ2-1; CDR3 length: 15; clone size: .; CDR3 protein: CATSREVAGVPGKFF
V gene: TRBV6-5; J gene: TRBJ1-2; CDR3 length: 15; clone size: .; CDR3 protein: CASRGTGQANYGYTF
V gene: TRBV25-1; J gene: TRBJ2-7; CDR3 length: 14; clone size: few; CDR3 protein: CASSEPGRANEQYF
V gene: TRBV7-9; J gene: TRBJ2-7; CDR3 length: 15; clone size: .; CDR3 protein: CASSLPGGSGYEQYF
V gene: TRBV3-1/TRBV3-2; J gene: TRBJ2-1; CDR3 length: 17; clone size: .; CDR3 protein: CASSRGTSGRNHNEQFF
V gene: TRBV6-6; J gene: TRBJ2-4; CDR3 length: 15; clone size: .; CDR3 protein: CASSSGQGANGIQYF
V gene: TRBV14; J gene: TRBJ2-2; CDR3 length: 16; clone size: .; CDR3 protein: CASSRGLVKGAGELFF
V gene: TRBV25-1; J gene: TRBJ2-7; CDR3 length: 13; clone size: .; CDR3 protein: CATRRDSTYEQYF
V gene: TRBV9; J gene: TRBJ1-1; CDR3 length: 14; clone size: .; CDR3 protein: CASSVRDRNTEAFF
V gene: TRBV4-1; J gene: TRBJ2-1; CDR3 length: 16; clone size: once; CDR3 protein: CASSQQTSISYNEQFF